A single sample gave rise to the 14 T cell receptor beta chains below, sequenced in a study of cytomegalovirus exposure and HLA in healthy donors. PCR used 60 Vbeta primers and 13 Jbeta primers. Here immunoSEQ multiplex PCR was the method, and the copy in TCRdb shows in-frame clones only, minus some. The sample shows 160,000 or so clones, around 79% of them seen only once. The sample comprised PBMCs. The receptors derive from a woman in her fifties or sixties in good health and CMV-seronegative.

V usage is TRBV23-1 and J usage is TRBJ2-7, with 9 nucleotides matching TRBD1. TRBV23-1 is filed as an ORF, its function uncertain. This CDR3 has 14 amino acids. J was trimmed by 2 bases and V by 4 bases; bases with no gene match: 3. CDR3 sequence: CASSLNRGPYEQYF. In nucleotides, the CDR3 is TGCGCCAGCAGTCTGAACAGGGGGCCCTACGAGCAGTACTTC.

This chain uses TRBV15 with TRBJ1-6, with 7 nucleotides matching TRBD1. The CDR3 runs 15 residues. Germline CDR1 LNHNV, CDR2 YYDKDF (reference sequence). Losses at the gene ends were 5 bases for V and 12 bases for J; bases not matched to a gene: 13. CDR3: CATSPGQAHLRPLHF. The CDR3 DNA reads as TGTGCCACCAGCCCCGGACAGGCACACCTCCGACCCCTCCACTTT. Full variable domain (outside the CDR3, taken from reference TRBV15 and TRBJ1-6): DAMVIQNPRYQVTQFGKPVTLSCSQTLNHNVMYWYQQKSSQAPKLLFHYYDKDFNNEADTPDNFQSRRPNTSFCFLDIRSPGLGDTAMYLCATSPGQAHLRPLHFGNGTRLTVT.

V usage is TRBV29-1 and J usage is TRBJ1-1; 7 bases agree with TRBD1. V lost 8 bases, J lost 9 bases, and 6 bases stayed unmatched. This CDR3 is built from 10 residues. The V gene's germline CDR1 is SQVTM and CDR2 ANQGSEA. DNA for the CDR3: TGCAGCTCGGGACAGTCTCAAGCTTTCTTT. Residues: CSSGQSQAFF.

The V call is TRBV2, the J call TRBJ1-1; D is perhaps TRBD1 (6 bases). Germline CDR1 is SNHLY and CDR2 is FYNNEI. There are 14 residues in the CDR3. V shed 4 bases and J shed 2 bases, with 11 bases lying between them. The CDR3 DNA sequence: TGTGCCAGCAGTGTACAACAGGGAAACACTGAAGCTTTCTTT. It encodes CASSVQQGNTEAFF. The full variable domain, completed using reference TRBV2 and TRBJ1-1, is EPEVTQTPSHQVTQMGQEVILRCVPISNHLYFYWYRQILGQKVEFLVSFYNNEISEKSEIFDDQFSVERPDGSNFTLKIRSTKLEDSAMYFCASSVQQGNTEAFFGQGTRLTVV.

This sequence joins TRBV28 and TRBJ2-1, with 10 nucleotides matching TRBD2. V shed 6 bases and J 6 bases; nucleotides not matched to a gene: 20. The CDR3 is 19 amino acids. Germline lookup yields CDR1 MDHEN and CDR2 SYDVKM. The CDR3 DNA reads as TGTGCCAGCAGCGTCGCCGGACAAGCGGGGGGGTGGTCCAGCAATGAGCAGTTCTTC. Translated, it gives CASSVAGQAGGWSSNEQFF.

The V gene is TRBV14, the J gene TRBJ1-1, with 8 bases matching TRBD1. J lost 8 bases, V lost 2 bases, and 4 bases had no gene match. The length of the CDR3 is 13 residues. The V gene's germline CDR1 is SGHDN and CDR2 FVKESK. CDR3 in amino acids: CASSQRQGAEAFF. The CDR3, as DNA: TGTGCCAGCAGCCAAAGGCAGGGGGCGGAAGCTTTCTTT.

This sequence joins TRBV5-1 and TRBJ2-3; possibly TRBD2 for D (6 bases). The CDR3 length is 15 residues. Deletions cut 1 base from V and 3 bases from J, with 12 bases between. Germline V lookup: CDR1 SGHRS, CDR2 YFSETQ. DNA of the CDR3: TGCGCCAGCAGCTTGTCGGGAGAGTATACAGATACGCAGTATTTT. Translating it yields CASSLSGEYTDTQYF.

V is TRBV15 and J is TRBJ1-1; tentatively, D is TRBD1 (6 bases). The germline gives CDR1 LNHNV, CDR2 YYDKDF (reference sequence). This CDR3 is built from 17 residues. V gave up 5 bases and J gave up 0 bases, with 19 bases separating them. The CDR3 region is CATSPLFTGLLNTEAFF. CDR3 sequence (DNA): TGTGCCACCAGCCCCCTGTTCACAGGGTTACTGAACACTGAAGCTTTCTTT.

The chain's CDR3 is CASSLLLVSHEQYF. CDR3 in DNA: TGCGCCAGCAGCTTGCTTCTAGTGTCTCACGAGCAGTACTTC. This sequence joins TRBV5-1 and TRBJ2-7; D gene ambiguous. V shed 1 base and J shed 5 bases, with 13 bases lying between them. The germline V gene encodes CDR1 SGHRS and CDR2 YFSETQ. There are 14 residues in the CDR3.

The chain's CDR3 is CASSIPRNTEAFF. The CDR3 nucleotides read TGTGCCAGTAGTATCCCGAGGAACACTGAAGCTTTCTTT. The rearrangement joins TRBV19 to TRBJ1-1; no reliable D call. The CDR3 runs to 13 residues. Germline-derived CDR1 and CDR2 are LNHDA and SQIVND (reference sequence). Trimming pared 3 bases from V and 1 base from J, leaving 6 bases between.

In DNA, the CDR3 is TGTGCCAGCTCACCGAAACAGGGGGATACGCAGTATTTT. Translating gives CASSPKQGDTQYF. J is TRBJ2-3 and V is TRBV18, with 7 bases fitting TRBD1. Trimming at V came to 3 bases and at J to 6 bases, leaving 3 bases not matched to a gene. This CDR3 is built from 13 residues. CDR1 is KGHSH and CDR2 is LQKENI in the germline V gene.

V and J are TRBV11-2 and TRBJ2-1, with D possibly matching TRBD2 (7 bases). The V and J ends lost 3 bases and 0 bases respectively, with 15 bases between them. This CDR3 is built from 17 residues. The germline V gene encodes CDR1 SGHAT and CDR2 FQNNGV. DNA of the CDR3: TGTGCCAGCAGCTTGGGGGGGGCTTCGAGCTCCTACAATGAGCAGTTCTTC. Its translation: CASSLGGASSSYNEQFF.

Turning to this clone: Other DNA sequences in this specimen translate into the identical CDR3. The chain employs TRBV5-1 and TRBJ2-5, with TRBD2 matching over 12 bases. The CDR3 sequence is 14 residues long. V dropped 7 bases and J dropped 2; count of bases not matched to a gene: 3. Germline lookup yields CDR1 SGHRS and CDR2 YFSETQ. CDR3 loop: CASSTSGGQETQYF. The CDR3 DNA is TGCGCCAGCTCGACTAGCGGGGGTCAAGAGACCCAGTACTTC.

The chain has TRBV28 and TRBJ2-5; 8 nucleotides align to TRBD2. There are 20 residues in the CDR3. V shed 7 bases and J 5 bases; nucleotides not matched to a gene: 27. CDR1 and CDR2 (germline): MDHEN, SYDVKM. The CDR3 loop reads CASTPILLTSGFNEEETQYF. Here the CDR3 DNA reads TGTGCCAGCACGCCCATCCTGCTAACTAGCGGTTTTAATGAGGAGGAGACCCAGTACTTC. The whole variable domain, remainder taken from reference TRBV28 and TRBJ2-5, is DVKVTQSSRYLVKRTGEKVFLECVQDMDHENMFWYRQDPGLGLRLIYFSYDVKMKEKGDIPEGYSVSREKKERFSLILESASTNQTSMYLCASTPILLTSGFNEEETQYFGPGTRLLVL.